This T cell receptor (beta chain) is drawn from a study of long-term antiretroviral therapy in people with HIV. General observations from the study: CDR3 length ranges were narrower in HIV repertoires than in controls. The blood, collected between the mid-2000s and the late 2010s, was possibly taken under older ART regimens.

As for this clone: Its antigen is not identified.

Every one of the participants with HIV received treatment in the United States. The CDR3 is made up of 14 amino acids. From germline, CDR1 is SGDLS and CDR2 YYNGEE. The germline V and J ends were trimmed by 3 bases and 0 bases, with 10 bases remaining between them. An immunoSEQ assay, version v3.0, was performed at survey level. Per sample, sequencing targeted about 40,000-50,000 T-cell genomes. Clones were read by immunoSEQ multiplex PCR, and TCRdb kept only the in-frame ones, dropping some. Of more than 20,000 clones in the sample, around 85% were seen once. The origin of this receptor is a man in his forties with HIV. The starting material was unsorted PBMCs, obtained 2.3 years after starting antiretroviral therapy. V gene TRBV9 combines with J gene TRBJ2-7; tentatively, D is TRBD1 (5 bases). Written as DNA, the CDR3 is TGTGCCAGCAGCGCCAGACAGAGCTCCTACGAGCAGTACTTC. It translates to CASSARQSSYEQYF.